Presented here are 20 T cell receptor beta chains from one specimen sequenced in a study of identical twins. In TCRdb, the 5' RACE reads were re-called with MiXCR into one record per CDR3 protein. Of 700,000 or so distinct CDR3 sequences in the sample, around 8.6% were seen once. This same sample was also part of a study on yellow fever vaccine responses in identical twins.

The sequenced material came from PBMCs. The origin of the receptors is a woman aged 18-29 years in good health.

The rearrangement uses TRBV4-3 and TRBJ2-1; D may be TRBD2 (6 bases). This CDR3 spans 16 amino acids. The V end lost 0 bases, the J end lost 7 bases, and 16 bases lay between the germline ends. The V gene's germline CDR1 is LGHNA and CDR2 YSLEER. CDR3 residues: CASSQDPVAELNEQFF. The CDR3 region has the DNA TGCGCCAGCAGCCAAGATCCGGTAGCGGAACTAAATGAGCAGTTCTTC.

The V and J genes are TRBV29-1 and TRBJ1-2; perhaps TRBD1 as D (5 bases). Trimming removed 6 bases at V and 6 bases at J, with 26 bases between. This CDR3 spans 16 amino acids. The germline V gene has CDR1 SQVTM and CDR2 ANQGSEA. This chain's CDR3 is CSVVFLGLVQGDGYTF. The CDR3 nucleotides are TGCAGCGTCGTATTCCTAGGCCTAGTCCAAGGGGATGGCTACACCTTC.

A few counts support this clonotype. This chain connects TRBV4-1 to TRBJ2-7, with 11 positions matching TRBD2. Germline V CDR1 and CDR2: MGHRA, YSYEKL. The CDR3 sequence is 15 residues long. Written as DNA, the CDR3 is TGCGTCTTCTGCCAAGTTAGCGGGGGGGCGAACGAGCAGTACTTC. It translates to CVFCQVSGGANEQYF.

J is TRBJ2-1 and V is TRBV12-3 or TRBV12-4; 14 nucleotides match TRBD2. CDR3 length: 16 amino acids. V was clipped by 5 bases and J by 8 bases; unmatched bases: 8. CDR3 in amino acids: CASSPRLAGGYYEQFF. In DNA form, the CDR3 reads TGTGCCAGCAGTCCGCGACTAGCGGGGGGGTATTATGAGCAGTTCTTC.

This chain joins TRBV27 and TRBJ2-7; TRBD1 matches at 11 bases. In germline, CDR1 is MNHEY, CDR2 SMNVEV (reference sequence). This CDR3 spans 14 amino acids. V lost 6 bases, J lost 3 bases, and 4 bases stayed unmatched. CDR3: CASRGTGGHYEQYF. CDR3 nucleotide sequence: TGTGCCAGCAGGGGGACAGGGGGACACTACGAGCAGTACTTC.

This clonotype turned up a few times. The rearrangement joins TRBV27 to TRBJ2-6, with 8 bases that match TRBD1. CDR1 MNHEY and CDR2 SMNVEV come from the germline V gene (reference sequence). The CDR3 consists of 20 residues. After removal of 2 bases from V and 3 bases from J, the junction contained 15 bases not matched to a gene. The CDR3 sequence is CASSLRGWTGPSRGANVLTF. CDR3 DNA: TGTGCCAGCAGTTTAAGGGGTTGGACAGGGCCCTCCCGTGGGGCCAACGTCCTGACTTTC. The variable domain in full, completed from reference TRBV27 and TRBJ2-6, reads EAQVTQNPRYLITVTGKKLTVTCSQNMNHEYMSWYRQDPGLGLRQIYYSMNVEVTDKGDVPEGYKVSRKEKRNFPLILESPSPNQTSLYFCASSLRGWTGPSRGANVLTFGAGSRLTVL.

This clonotype has more than one count but fewer than ten. This CDR3 is CSARDSRSSAYNEQFF. The CDR3 DNA reads TGCAGTGCTAGAGATAGCCGGAGTAGTGCCTACAATGAGCAGTTCTTC. This chain links TRBV20-1 with TRBJ2-1, with no clear D. Germline V gene sequence: CDR1 DFQATT, CDR2 SNEGSKA (reference sequence). V was pared by 0 bases and J by 2 bases, with 14 bases between. The CDR3 has 16 residues.

This clonotype has just a few counts. This chain links TRBV2 with TRBJ1-5; 10 positions agree with TRBD1. This CDR3 comprises 14 residues. The germline V gene encodes CDR1 SNHLY and CDR2 FYNNEI. Germline trimming cut 6 bases from V and 6 bases from J; bases unmatched to any gene: 5. Here the CDR3 reads CASRAGQGSQPQHF. DNA for the CDR3: TGTGCCAGCAGGGCGGGACAGGGGAGTCAGCCCCAGCATTTT.

Ten or more counts support this clonotype. V gene TRBV10-3 combines with J gene TRBJ2-7, with a tentative D call TRBD2 (5 bases). Germline CDR1 is ENHRY and CDR2 is SYGVKD. The CDR3 runs to 13 residues. V dropped 8 bases and J dropped 0 bases, with 11 bases sitting between them. CDR3 region: CAIGQLDSYEQYF. CDR3 nucleotides: TGTGCCATCGGGCAACTAGACTCCTACGAGCAGTACTTC.

This clonotype was counted many times. The chain recombines TRBV27 with TRBJ2-7; 16 bases map to TRBD2. Germline-derived CDR1 and CDR2 are MNHEY and SMNVEV (reference sequence). The CDR3 contains 18 residues. V was clipped by 4 bases and J by 3 bases; unmatched bases: 9. The CDR3 spells CASSSRGTSGRADYEQYF. In DNA, the CDR3 is TGTGCCAGCAGTTCCCGCGGGACTAGCGGGAGGGCGGACTACGAGCAGTACTTC.

This clonotype was seen ten or more times. This sequence joins TRBV12-3 or TRBV12-4 and TRBJ2-7, with D perhaps TRBD1 (6 bases). Trimming took off 2 bases at V and 0 bases at J, with 11 bases between the two ends. CDR3 length: 15 residues. For the CDR3, the DNA is TGTGCCAGCAGTTTACTTGGACAGAGCTCCTACGAGCAGTACTTC. Its protein product is CASSLLGQSSYEQYF.

The chain recombines TRBV28 with TRBJ2-3; 9 positions match TRBD2. This CDR3 region has 15 residues. CDR1 and CDR2 from the germline V gene are MDHEN and SYDVKM. V was clipped by 6 bases and J by 2 bases; unmatched bases: 6. The DNA for the CDR3 is TGTGCCAGCAGGGAGGCGGGGGGGTCCACAGATACGCAGTATTTT. Its protein product is CASREAGGSTDTQYF.

There are a few counts of this clonotype. The V gene is TRBV7-2, the J gene TRBJ2-3, with unresolved D. The CDR3 length is 10 residues. Trimming stripped 3 bases from V and 7 bases from J, with 2 bases between. Germline loops: CDR1 SGHTA, CDR2 FQGNSA. The chain's CDR3 is CASSFNTQYF. The CDR3 nucleotides read TGTGCCAGCAGCTTCAATACGCAGTATTTT.

This clonotype appeared many times. This sequence joins TRBV9 and TRBJ2-1; D is uncertain. This CDR3 has 12 residues. Germline values: CDR1 SGDLS, CDR2 YYNGEE. Trimming removed 0 bases from V and 9 bases from J, with 7 bases in between. The CDR3 DNA reads TGTGCCAGCAGCGTAGGGATGGGTGAGCAGTTCTTC. Amino acids: CASSVGMGEQFF.

This clonotype has just a few counts. The rearrangement uses TRBV28 and TRBJ2-1; 9 nucleotides align to TRBD1. Germline values: CDR1 MDHEN, CDR2 SYDVKM. The V and J ends lost 4 bases and 8 bases, in that order; junction bases with no gene match: 9. The CDR3 sequence is 15 residues long. CDR3 protein: CASSSYGTGLYEQFF. The CDR3 DNA sequence: TGTGCCAGCAGTTCGTACGGGACAGGGCTTTATGAGCAGTTCTTC. Variable domain in full (rest from reference TRBV28 and TRBJ2-1): DVKVTQSSRYLVKRTGEKVFLECVQDMDHENMFWYRQDPGLGLRLIYFSYDVKMKEKGDIPEGYSVSREKKERFSLILESASTNQTSMYLCASSSYGTGLYEQFFGPGTRLTVL.

The chain is built from TRBV6-2 or TRBV6-3 and TRBJ2-3; perhaps TRBD1 as D (5 bases). The germline CDR1 and CDR2 sequences are MNHEY and SVGEGT. V was clipped by 0 bases and J by 5 bases, with 15 bases between them. This CDR3 is 16 amino acids long. Written as DNA, the CDR3 is TGTGCCAGCAGTTACTCGCTACAGGCCCCCGTAGATACGCAGTATTTT. Amino acids: CASSYSLQAPVDTQYF.

This clonotype occurred many times. The gene calls are TRBV7-9 and TRBJ2-5, with D tentatively TRBD1 or TRBD2 (5 bases each). V was shortened by 5 bases and J by 5 bases, with 15 bases between the two germline ends. In germline, CDR1 is SEHNR, CDR2 FQNEAQ (reference sequence). This CDR3 spans 14 amino acids. CDR3 sequence: CASSRKTGRETQYF. In nucleotides, the CDR3 is TGTGCCAGCAGCCGAAAGACGGGGCGGGAGACCCAGTACTTC.

The J gene is TRBJ2-5, the V gene TRBV10-1; D may be TRBD1 (5 bases). V was trimmed by 6 bases and J by 0 bases, leaving 14 bases between them. The CDR3 has 15 amino acids. Germline V gene lookup returns CDR1 WNHNN and CDR2 SYGVQD (reference sequence). CDR3 sequence (DNA): TGCGCCAGCAGCCAGGGTACCCTGTACCAAGAGACCCAGTACTTC. This sequence encodes CASSQGTLYQETQYF.

There are a few counts of this clonotype. The chain is built from TRBV5-1 and TRBJ2-1; tentatively, D is TRBD2 (6 bases). Per germline, CDR1 SGHRS and CDR2 YFSETQ. With 4 bases removed from V and 5 bases from J, the gap between germline ends came to 16 bases. The CDR3 sequence is 15 residues long. The CDR3 is CASSLRLGRNNEQFF. The DNA of the CDR3 is TGCGCCAGCAGCCTACGACTAGGCCGAAACAATGAGCAGTTCTTC.

The chain is built from TRBV19 and TRBJ2-6; D gene ambiguous. V gave up 0 bases and J gave up 4 bases, with 10 bases separating them. CDR1 and CDR2 from the germline V gene are LNHDA and SQIVND (reference sequence). The CDR3 consists of 16 residues. The CDR3 here is CASSIEVGVGANVLTF. In DNA form, the CDR3 reads TGTGCCAGTAGTATAGAAGTTGGGGTAGGGGCCAACGTCCTGACTTTC.